These T cell receptor beta chains were read from a single sample in a study of cytomegalovirus exposure and HLA in healthy donors. The protocol was immunoSEQ multiplex PCR, while the TCRdb copy is restricted to in-frame clones and leaves out a portion. Among fewer than 250,000 clones listed, 85% to 90% were seen once. The source material was PBMCs. All receptors come from a man between 18 and 29 years old in good health and CMV-seronegative. Each CDR3 is given with its conserved first and last residue. A D gene is named only where the DNA matches it firmly. Rows may omit the clone size; those that give it use once, few, many or a size class.

j_gene | d_gene | v_gene | len | abundance | CDR3nt | CDR3aa
TRBJ1-4 | TRBD1 | TRBV7-2 | 14 | NA | TGTGCCAGCAGCCCTCGGACAGGGTCGGAAAAACTGTTTTTT | CASSPRTGSEKLFF
TRBJ2-7 | NA | TRBV15 | 16 | NA | TGTGCCACCAGCAACGACGGGTTTCATCTATCCTACGAGCAGTACTTC | CATSNDGFHLSYEQYF
TRBJ2-7 | TRBD2 | TRBV19 | 15 | NA | TGTGCCAGTAGTACCGGACTAGCGGGAGCCTACGAGCAGTACTTC | CASSTGLAGAYEQYF
TRBJ1-1 | TRBD1 | TRBV7-9 | 14 | NA | TGTGCCAGCAGCATACAGGGGGCGATTACTGAAGCTTTCTTT | CASSIQGAITEAFF
TRBJ2-7 | NA | TRBV6-5 | 13 | NA | TGTGCCAGCATACGGTCCGGGTCTGGCGAGCAGTACTTC | CASIRSGSGEQYF
TRBJ2-7 | TRBD2 | TRBV27 | 15 | NA | TGTGCCAGCAGTTTTGATCTAGCGGGATTCTACGAGCAGTACTTC | CASSFDLAGFYEQYF
TRBJ2-1 | NA | TRBV11-3 | 13 | NA | TGTGCCAGCAGCCGAGGCGGGCCCAATGAGCAGTTCTTC | CASSRGGPNEQFF
TRBJ1-2 | TRBD1 | TRBV7-2 | 15 | NA | TGTGCCAGCAGCTTAGTTGTTGGACAGGGCTATGGCTACACCTTC | CASSLVVGQGYGYTF
TRBJ2-2 | TRBD2 | TRBV19 | 13 | NA | TGTGCCAGTAGTACTCGGGGACTACCGGAGCTGTTTTTT | CASSTRGLPELFF
TRBJ1-1 | NA | TRBV7-6 | 14 | NA | TGTGCCAGCAGCTTCAACAGGGAGGGAACTGAAGCTTTCTTT | CASSFNREGTEAFF
TRBJ2-3 | TRBD1 | TRBV4-3 | 16 | NA | TGCGCCAGCAGCCACCCGGACAGGGGGCTTGAAGATACGCAGTATTTT | CASSHPDRGLEDTQYF
TRBJ2-5 | NA | TRBV6-5 | 13 | NA | TGTGCCAGCAGTTATGACAACAAAGAGACCCAGTACTTC | CASSYDNKETQYF
TRBJ2-7 | TRBD1 | TRBV28 | 15 | NA | TGTGCCAGCAGTTTCACGGGACAGGGAGGTTACGAGCAGTACTTC | CASSFTGQGGYEQYF
TRBJ1-2 | TRBD1 | TRBV28 | 14 | NA | TGTGCCAGCAGTTTCTCAGAGGGGGCCGAGGGCTACACCTTC | CASSFSEGAEGYTF
TRBJ2-3 | NA | TRBV27 | 14 | NA | TGTGCCAGCCGGTCAGCGGCGGATCCAGATACGCAGTATTTT | CASRSAADPDTQYF
TRBJ2-2 | NA | TRBV6-5 | 15 | NA | TGTGCCAGCAGTTACTCCGGCAGGGCAAGCGGGGAGCTGTTTTTT | CASSYSGRASGELFF
TRBJ2-2 | NA | TRBV29-1 | 13 | NA | TGCAGCGTTGATACCAGTCACACCGGGGAGCTGTTTTTT | CSVDTSHTGELFF
TRBJ2-7 | NA | TRBV7-8 | 13 | NA | TGTGCCAGCAGCTTTGGCAGGGAATACGAGCAGTACTTC | CASSFGREYEQYF
TRBJ2-2 | TRBD2 | TRBV7-2 | 19 | NA | TGTGCCAGCAGCTCAAAGGGGACTAGCGGGACGACGAACACCGGGGAGCTGTTTTTT | CASSSKGTSGTTNTGELFF
TRBJ1-4 | NA | TRBV2 | 15 | NA | TGTGCCAGCAGTGAATGGGAGCGGGTTAATGAAAAACTGTTTTTT | CASSEWERVNEKLFF
TRBJ2-1 | NA | TRBV19 | 15 | once | TGTGCCAGTAGTCGATTGCCGGGGACAAACAATGAGCAGTTCTTC | CASSRLPGTNNEQFF
TRBJ2-2 | NA | TRBV7-3 | 13 | NA | TGTGCCAGCAGCCCCTCCTCACACGGGGAGCTGTTTTTT | CASSPSSHGELFF
TRBJ2-7 | NA | TRBV19 | 13 | NA | TGTGCCACAACGGGACACGACTCCTACGAGCAGTACTTC | CATTGHDSYEQYF
TRBJ2-5 | NA | TRBV30 | 12 | many | TGTGCCTGGAACAGGGTAGCGGGGACCCAGTACTTC | CAWNRVAGTQYF
TRBJ2-3 | NA | TRBV7-2 | 15 | NA | TGTGCCAGCAGCTTTTACGGTTCAAGCGCAGATACGCAGTATTTT | CASSFYGSSADTQYF
TRBJ2-1 | NA | TRBV4-2 | 12 | NA | TGTGCCAGCAGCCAGCTGGAGGGTGAGCAGTTCTTC | CASSQLEGEQFF
TRBJ2-1 | TRBD2 | TRBV7-9 | 18 | NA | TGTGCCAGCAGCCGGTTGGGGCTAGCGGGGGCCCTGCGTAATGAGCAGTTCTTC | CASSRLGLAGALRNEQFF
TRBJ2-6 | NA | TRBV5-1 | 16 | NA | TGCGCCACCGTGGACGGGGGAGCCTCTGGGGCCAACGTCCTGACTTTC | CATVDGGASGANVLTF
TRBJ1-5 | NA | TRBV7-9 | 14 | NA | TGTGCCAGCAGCCCAGACATCTTTACTCAGCCCCAGCATTTT | CASSPDIFTQPQHF
TRBJ1-3 | TRBD1 | TRBV15 | 16 | NA | TGTGCCACCAGCAGGGGGACAGCGAGCTCTGGAAACACCATATATTTT | CATSRGTASSGNTIYF
TRBJ2-7 | TRBD2 | TRBV28 | 16 | once | TGTGCCAGCAGCCCACGGGGAGCGGGAGGTTCGTACGAGCAGTACTTC | CASSPRGAGGSYEQYF
TRBJ2-5 | TRBD1 | TRBV23-1 | 14 | NA | TGCGCCAGCAGTCAGGACAGGCTTGGGGAGACCCAGTACTTC | CASSQDRLGETQYF
TRBJ2-1 | NA | TRBV7-9 | 15 | NA | TGTGCCAGCAGCTTAGGGTCCCGTGACTATAATGAGCAGTTCTTC | CASSLGSRDYNEQFF
TRBJ1-1 | TRBD1 | TRBV11-2 | 14 | NA | TGTGCCAGCAGCTCGGAGGGGGCAAGCACTGAAGCTTTCTTT | CASSSEGASTEAFF
TRBJ1-5 | TRBD1 | TRBV2 | 17 | NA | TGTGCCAGCAGTGCCATCCGGGACAGGGGAAGCAATCAGCCCCAGCATTTT | CASSAIRDRGSNQPQHF